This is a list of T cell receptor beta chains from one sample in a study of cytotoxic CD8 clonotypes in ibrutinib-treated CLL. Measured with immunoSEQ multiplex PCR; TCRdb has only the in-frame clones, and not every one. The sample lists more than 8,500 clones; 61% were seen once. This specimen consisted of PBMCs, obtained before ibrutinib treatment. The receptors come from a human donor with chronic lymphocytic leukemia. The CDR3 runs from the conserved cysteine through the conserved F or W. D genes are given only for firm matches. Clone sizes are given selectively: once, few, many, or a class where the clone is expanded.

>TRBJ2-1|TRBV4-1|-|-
CASSQAGGARFF
TGCGCCAGCAGCCAGGCTGGCGGGGCAAGGTTCTTC
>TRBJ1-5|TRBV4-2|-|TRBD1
CASSQGGQGEAQHF
TGTGCCAGCAGCCAGGGGGGGCAGGGGGAAGCCCAGCATTTT
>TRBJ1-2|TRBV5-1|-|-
CASSLAATRGYTF
TGCGCCAGCAGCTTGGCAGCCACCCGGGGCTACACCTTC
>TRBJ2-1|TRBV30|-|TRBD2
CAWSVLAGWGEQFF
TGTGCCTGGAGTGTACTAGCGGGGTGGGGAGAGCAGTTCTTC
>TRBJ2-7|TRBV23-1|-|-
CASSQSGGGLAYYEQYF
TGCGCCAGCAGTCAATCGGGAGGGGGATTGGCCTACTACGAGCAGTACTTC
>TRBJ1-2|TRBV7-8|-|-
CASSSGIYGYTF
TGTGCCAGCAGCTCGGGGATCTATGGCTACACCTTC
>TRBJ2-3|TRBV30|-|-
CAWSVPSTDTQYF
TGTGCCTGGAGTGTACCCAGCACAGATACGCAGTATTTT
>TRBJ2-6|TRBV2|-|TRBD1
CASSEPTGGLSGANVLTF
TGTGCCAGCAGTGAACCGACAGGGGGCTTGTCTGGGGCCAACGTCCTGACTTTC
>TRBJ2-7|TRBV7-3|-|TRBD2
CASSATSGSSPQYF
TGTGCCAGCAGCGCCACTAGCGGGAGCTCCCCGCAGTACTTC
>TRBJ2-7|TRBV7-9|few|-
CASSLVAGAPYEQYF
TGTGCCAGCAGCTTAGTTGCGGGGGCCCCGTACGAGCAGTACTTC
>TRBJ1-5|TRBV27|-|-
CASSLRASNQPQHF
TGTGCCAGCAGTTTAAGGGCTAGCAATCAGCCCCAGCATTTT
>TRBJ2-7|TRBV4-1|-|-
CASSQGVLYEQYF
TGCGCCAGCAGCCAGGGAGTCCTCTACGAGCAGTACTTC
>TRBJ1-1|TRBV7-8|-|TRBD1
CASSYGQGTEAFF
TGTGCCAGCAGCTATGGACAGGGCACTGAAGCTTTCTTT
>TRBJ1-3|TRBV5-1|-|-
CASSLEGISGNTIYF
TGCGCCAGCAGCTTGGAGGGGATCTCTGGAAACACCATATATTTT
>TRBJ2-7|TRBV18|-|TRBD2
CASSPKERGWFYEQYF
TGTGCCAGCTCTCCCAAGGAGCGGGGGTGGTTTTACGAGCAGTACTTC
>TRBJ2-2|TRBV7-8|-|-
CASSLWGTGELFF
TGTGCCAGCAGCTTGTGGGGAACCGGGGAGCTGTTTTTT
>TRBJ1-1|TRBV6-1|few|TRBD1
CASTGTGSLNTEAFF
TGTGCCAGCACCGGGACAGGAAGTTTGAACACTGAAGCTTTCTTT
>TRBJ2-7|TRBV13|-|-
CASSYLSSYEQYF
TGTGCCAGCAGCTATTTGAGCTCCTACGAGCAGTACTTC
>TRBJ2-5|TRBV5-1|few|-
CASRFGEQETQYF
TGCGCCAGCCGCTTCGGAGAACAAGAGACCCAGTACTTC
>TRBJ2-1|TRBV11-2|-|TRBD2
CASSLTSGRNEQFF
TGTGCCAGCAGCTTAACTAGCGGGAGGAATGAGCAGTTCTTC
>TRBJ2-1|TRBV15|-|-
CATSHETRGYSYNEQFF
TGTGCCACCAGCCACGAGACAAGAGGGTACTCCTACAATGAGCAGTTCTTC
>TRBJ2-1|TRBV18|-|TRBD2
CASSTWEGIYNEQFF
TGTGCCAGCTCAACGTGGGAGGGCATCTACAATGAGCAGTTCTTC
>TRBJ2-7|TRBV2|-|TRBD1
CASRTPAGGKYEQYF
TGTGCCAGCAGGACCCCTGCAGGGGGAAAGTACGAGCAGTACTTC
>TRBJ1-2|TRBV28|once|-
CASSRQGDYGYTF
TGTGCCAGCAGCCGCCAGGGAGACTATGGCTACACCTTC
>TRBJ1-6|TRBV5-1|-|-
CASSDFGIPLHF
TGCGCCAGCAGCGACTTCGGGATACCCCTCCACTTT
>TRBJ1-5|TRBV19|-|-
CASSTSGPHQPQHF
TGTGCCAGTAGTACATCAGGTCCACACCAGCCCCAGCATTTT
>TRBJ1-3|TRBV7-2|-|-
CASSYQIYSGNTIYF
TGTGCCAGCAGCTACCAGATATACTCTGGAAACACCATATATTTT
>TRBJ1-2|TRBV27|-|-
CASSPAGAGGYTF
TGTGCCAGCAGTCCCGCAGGGGCCGGAGGCTACACCTTC
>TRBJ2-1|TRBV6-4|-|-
CASSNRYNEQFF
TGTGCCAGCAGTAACAGGTACAATGAGCAGTTCTTC
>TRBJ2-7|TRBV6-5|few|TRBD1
CASRYQGVRYF
TGTGCCAGCAGGTACCAGGGGGTGCGGTACTTC
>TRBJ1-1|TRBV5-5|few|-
CASSAFGELANTEAFF
TGTGCCAGCAGCGCTTTTGGAGAGTTGGCGAACACTGAAGCTTTCTTT
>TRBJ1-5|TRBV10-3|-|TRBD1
CAISRQGTDQPQHF
TGTGCCATCAGTCGACAGGGGACCGACCAGCCCCAGCATTTT
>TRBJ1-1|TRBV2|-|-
CASSVLWGDTEAFF
TGTGCCAGCAGTGTCCTATGGGGAGACACTGAAGCTTTCTTT
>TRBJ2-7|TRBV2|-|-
CASSDNRGREQYF
TGTGCCAGCAGTGACAACCGGGGACGTGAGCAGTACTTC
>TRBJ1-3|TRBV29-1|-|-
CSVVGSGAGNTIYF
TGCAGCGTTGTGGGTTCGGGGGCTGGAAACACCATATATTTT
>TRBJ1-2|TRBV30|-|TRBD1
CAWMSPGQGAGGYTF
TGTGCCTGGATGTCACCGGGACAGGGGGCGGGTGGCTACACCTTC
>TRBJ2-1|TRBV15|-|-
CATSRTLIYEQFF
TGTGCCACCAGCCGCACCCTAATTTATGAGCAGTTCTTC
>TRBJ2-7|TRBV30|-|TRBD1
CAWSGTGPYEQYF
TGTGCCTGGAGTGGGACAGGGCCCTACGAGCAGTACTTC
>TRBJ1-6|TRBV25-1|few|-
CASLPSSYNSPLHF
TGTGCCAGCCTCCCTAGCTCCTATAATTCACCCCTCCACTTT
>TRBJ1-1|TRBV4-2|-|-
CASSQDLGGNTEAFF
TGTGCCAGCAGCCAAGATCTCGGAGGGAACACTGAAGCTTTCTTT
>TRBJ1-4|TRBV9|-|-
CASSGLNEKLFF
TGTGCCAGCAGCGGACTAAATGAAAAACTGTTTTTT
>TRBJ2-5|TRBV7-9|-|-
CASSRPSLAKETQYF
TGTGCCAGCAGCCGCCCGTCCCTAGCGAAAGAGACCCAGTACTTC
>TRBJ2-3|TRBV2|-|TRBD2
CASRRLAATDTQYF
TGTGCCAGCAGGCGACTAGCGGCAACAGATACGCAGTATTTT
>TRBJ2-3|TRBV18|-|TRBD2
CASSPKLAGGSTDTQYF
TGTGCCAGCTCTCCGAAACTAGCGGGGGGAAGCACAGATACGCAGTATTTT
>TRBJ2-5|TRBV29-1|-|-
CSVVKTQETQYF
TGCAGCGTTGTAAAAACCCAAGAGACCCAGTACTTC
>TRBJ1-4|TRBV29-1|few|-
CTARQDEKLFF
TGCACCGCTAGACAGGATGAAAAACTGTTTTTT
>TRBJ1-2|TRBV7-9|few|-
CASSLGQNAPNYGYTF
TGTGCCAGCAGCTTAGGACAGAATGCCCCCAACTATGGCTACACCTTC
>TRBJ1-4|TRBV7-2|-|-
CASSNGQLFNEKLFF
TGTGCCAGCAGCAATGGACAGCTTTTTAATGAAAAACTGTTTTTT